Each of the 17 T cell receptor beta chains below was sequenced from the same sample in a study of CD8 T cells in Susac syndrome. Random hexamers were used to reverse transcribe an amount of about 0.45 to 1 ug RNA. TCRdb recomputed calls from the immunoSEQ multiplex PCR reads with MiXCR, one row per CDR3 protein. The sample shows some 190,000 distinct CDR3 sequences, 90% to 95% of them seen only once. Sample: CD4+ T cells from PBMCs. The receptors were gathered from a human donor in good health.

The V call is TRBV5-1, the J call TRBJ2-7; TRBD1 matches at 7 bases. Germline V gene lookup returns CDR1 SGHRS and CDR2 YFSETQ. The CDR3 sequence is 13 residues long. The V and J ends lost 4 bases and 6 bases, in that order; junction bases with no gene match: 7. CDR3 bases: TGCGCCAGCAGCCGGGACAGTGGCGGCGAGCAGTACTTC. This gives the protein CASSRDSGGEQYF.

The CDR3 is CSASSRPQSQHF. DNA of the CDR3: TGCAGTGCTAGCTCCCGACCTCAATCCCAGCATTTT. The V call is TRBV20-1, the J call TRBJ1-5; D remains unclear. This CDR3 spans 12 amino acids. Germline V CDR1 and CDR2: DFQATT, SNEGSKA (reference sequence). V was cut by 3 bases and J by 11 bases, with 14 bases left in between.

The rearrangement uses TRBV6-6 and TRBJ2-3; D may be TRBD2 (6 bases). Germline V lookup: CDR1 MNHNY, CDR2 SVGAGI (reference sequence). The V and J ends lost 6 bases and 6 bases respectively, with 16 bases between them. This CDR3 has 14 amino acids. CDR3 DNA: TGTGCCAGCAGATTCACGAAAGGGAGGGATACGCAGTATTTT. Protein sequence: CASRFTKGRDTQYF.

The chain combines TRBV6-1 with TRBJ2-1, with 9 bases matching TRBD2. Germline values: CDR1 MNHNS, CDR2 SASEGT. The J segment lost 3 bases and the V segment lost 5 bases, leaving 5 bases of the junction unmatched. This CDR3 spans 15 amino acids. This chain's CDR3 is CASSMTSGFYNEQFF. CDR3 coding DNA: TGTGCCAGCAGTATGACTAGCGGATTCTACAATGAGCAGTTCTTC.

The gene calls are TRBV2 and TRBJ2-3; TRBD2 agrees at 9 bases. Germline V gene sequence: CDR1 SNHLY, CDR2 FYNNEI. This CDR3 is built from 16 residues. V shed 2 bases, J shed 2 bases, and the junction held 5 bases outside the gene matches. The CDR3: CASSEQLAGITDTQYF. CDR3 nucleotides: TGTGCCAGCAGTGAACAACTAGCGGGTATCACAGATACGCAGTATTTT.

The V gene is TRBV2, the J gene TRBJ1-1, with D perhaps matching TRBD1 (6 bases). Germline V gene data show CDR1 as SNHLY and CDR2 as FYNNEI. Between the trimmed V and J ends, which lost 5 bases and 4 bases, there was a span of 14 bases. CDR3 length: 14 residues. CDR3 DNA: TGTGCCAGCAGTCTACAGGGCCCCTCCACTGAAGCTTTCTTT. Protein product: CASSLQGPSTEAFF.

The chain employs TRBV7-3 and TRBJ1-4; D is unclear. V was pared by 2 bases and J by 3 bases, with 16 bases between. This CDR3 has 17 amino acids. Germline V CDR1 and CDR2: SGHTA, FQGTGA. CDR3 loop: CASSLFRAIDPNEKLFF. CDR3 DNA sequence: TGTGCCAGCAGCTTATTCCGTGCCATTGATCCTAATGAAAAACTGTTTTTT. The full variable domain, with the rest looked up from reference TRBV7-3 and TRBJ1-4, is GAGVSQTPSNKVTEKGKYVELRCDPISGHTALYWYRQSLGQGPEFLIYFQGTGAADDSGLPNDRFFAVRPEGSVSTLKIQRTERGDSAVYLCASSLFRAIDPNEKLFFGSGTQLSVL.

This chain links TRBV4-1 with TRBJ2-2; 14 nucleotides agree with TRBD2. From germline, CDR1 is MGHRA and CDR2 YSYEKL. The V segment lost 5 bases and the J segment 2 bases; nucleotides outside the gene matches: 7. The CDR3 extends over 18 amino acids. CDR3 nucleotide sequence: TGCGCCAGCAGCGCTACTGGGACTAGCGGGGGCAACACCGGGGAGCTGTTTTTT. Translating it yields CASSATGTSGGNTGELFF.

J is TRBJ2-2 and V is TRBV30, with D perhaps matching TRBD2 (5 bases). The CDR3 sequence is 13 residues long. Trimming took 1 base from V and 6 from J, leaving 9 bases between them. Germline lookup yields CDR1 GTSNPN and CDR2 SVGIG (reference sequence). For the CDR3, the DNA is TGTGCCTGGAGTGGCCCCGGGGCCGGGGAGCTGTTTTTT. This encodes CAWSGPGAGELFF. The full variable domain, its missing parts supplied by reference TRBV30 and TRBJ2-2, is SQTIHQWPATLVQPVGSPLSLECTVEGTSNPNLYWYRQAAGRGLQLLFYSVGIGQISSEVPQNLSASRPQDRQFILSSKKLLLSDSGFYLCAWSGPGAGELFFGEGSRLTVL.

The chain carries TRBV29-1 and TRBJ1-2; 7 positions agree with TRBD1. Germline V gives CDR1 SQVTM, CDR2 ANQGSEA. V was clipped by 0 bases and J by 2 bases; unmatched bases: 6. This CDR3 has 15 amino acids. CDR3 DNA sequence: TGCAGCGTTGAAGAGCCGGGACAGAGAAACTATGGCTACACCTTC. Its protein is CSVEEPGQRNYGYTF. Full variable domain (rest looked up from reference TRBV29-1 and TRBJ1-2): SAVISQKPSRDICQRGTSLTIQCQVDSQVTMMFWYRQQPGQSLTLIATANQGSEATYESGFVIDKFPISRPNLTFSTLTVSNMSPEDSSIYLCSVEEPGQRNYGYTFGSGTRLTVV.

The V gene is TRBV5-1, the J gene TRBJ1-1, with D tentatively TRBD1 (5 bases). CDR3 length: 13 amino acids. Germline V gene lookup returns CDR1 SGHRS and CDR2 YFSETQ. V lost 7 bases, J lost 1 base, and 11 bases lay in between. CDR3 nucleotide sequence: TGCGCCAGCGGCCATGACAGGAACACTGAAGCTTTCTTT. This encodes CASGHDRNTEAFF.

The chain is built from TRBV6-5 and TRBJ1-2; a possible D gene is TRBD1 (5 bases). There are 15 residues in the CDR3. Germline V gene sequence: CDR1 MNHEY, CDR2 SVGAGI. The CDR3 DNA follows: TGTTTCTCACTGGCCTGGGGCAGGCGATACTATGGCTACACCTTC. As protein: CFSLAWGRRYYGYTF.

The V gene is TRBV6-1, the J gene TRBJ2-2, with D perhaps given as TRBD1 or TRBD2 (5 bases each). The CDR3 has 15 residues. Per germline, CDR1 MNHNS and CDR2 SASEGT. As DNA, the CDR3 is TGTGCTTGTGAGTTAGGGACGGTGAACACCGGGGAGCTGTTTTTT. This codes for CACELGTVNTGELFF.

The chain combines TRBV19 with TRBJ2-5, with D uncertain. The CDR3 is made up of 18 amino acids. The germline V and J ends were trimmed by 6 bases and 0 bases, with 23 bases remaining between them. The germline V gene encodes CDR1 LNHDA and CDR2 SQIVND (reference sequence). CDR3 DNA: TGTGCCAGTAGGAGCCGAGGCAGCCCTGCTTGGTACCAAGAGACCCAGTACTTC. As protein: CASRSRGSPAWYQETQYF.

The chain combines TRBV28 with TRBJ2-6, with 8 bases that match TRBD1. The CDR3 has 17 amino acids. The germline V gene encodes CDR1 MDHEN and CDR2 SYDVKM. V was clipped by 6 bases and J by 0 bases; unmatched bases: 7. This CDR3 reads CASRSTGEFSGANVLTF. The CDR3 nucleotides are TGTGCCAGCAGGTCGACAGGGGAGTTCTCTGGGGCCAACGTCCTGACTTTC.

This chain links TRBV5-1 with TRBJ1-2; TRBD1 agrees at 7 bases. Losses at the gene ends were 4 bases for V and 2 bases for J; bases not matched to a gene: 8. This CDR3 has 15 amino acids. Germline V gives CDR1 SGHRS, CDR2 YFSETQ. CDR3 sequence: CASSPDPQGNYGYTF. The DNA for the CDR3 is TGCGCCAGCAGCCCTGACCCACAGGGGAACTATGGCTACACCTTC.

CDR3 protein: CASSLQRGPSYEQYF. CDR3 nucleotide sequence: TGTGCCAGCAGCTTACAGCGGGGGCCTTCCTACGAGCAGTACTTC. This chain uses TRBV7-2 with TRBJ2-7; the match to TRBD2 covers 8 bases. Per the germline V gene, CDR1 is SGHTA and CDR2 is FQGNSA. This CDR3 region has 15 residues. The V and J ends lost 2 bases and 1 base, in that order; junction bases with no gene match: 4. The full variable domain, rest sourced from reference TRBV7-2 and TRBJ2-7, is GAGVSQSPSNKVTEKGKDVELRCDPISGHTALYWYRQSLGQGLEFLIYFQGNSAPDKSGLPSDRFSAERTGGSVSTLTIQRTQQEDSAVYLCASSLQRGPSYEQYFGPGTRLTVT.